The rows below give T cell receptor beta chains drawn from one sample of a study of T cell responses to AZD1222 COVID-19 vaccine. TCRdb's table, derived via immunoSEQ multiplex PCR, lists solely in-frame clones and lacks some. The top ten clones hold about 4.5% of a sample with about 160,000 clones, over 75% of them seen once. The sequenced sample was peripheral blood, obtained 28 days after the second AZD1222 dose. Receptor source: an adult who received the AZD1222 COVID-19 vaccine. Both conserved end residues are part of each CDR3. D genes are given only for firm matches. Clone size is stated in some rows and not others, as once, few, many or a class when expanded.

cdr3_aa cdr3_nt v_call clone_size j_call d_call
CASSDYRVVNEKLFF TGTGCCAGCAGTGATTACAGGGTGGTGAATGAAAAACTGTTTTTT TRBV6-1 NA TRBJ1-4 NA
CASRDKFRTLHF TGTGCCAGCAGGGACAAATTCAGAACCCTCCACTTT TRBV2 NA TRBJ1-6 NA
CASSNRASNQPQHF TGCGCCAGCAGTAACAGGGCCAGCAATCAGCCCCAGCATTTT TRBV10-2 NA TRBJ1-5 NA
CASSGGTGWDLGYGYTF TGTGCCAGCAGCGGGGGGACAGGATGGGATCTCGGATATGGCTACACCTTC TRBV9 once TRBJ1-2 TRBD1
CASSKGYYGYTF TGTGCCAGCAGTAAGGGCTACTATGGCTACACCTTC TRBV12-3/TRBV12-4 NA TRBJ1-2 NA
CSVAGTGTNSAEAFF TGCAGCGTCGCCGGGACAGGGACCAACTCCGCTGAAGCTTTCTTT TRBV29-1 once TRBJ1-1 TRBD1
CASSSGGPSPLHF TGTGCCAGCAGCTCCGGGGGCCCTTCCCCCCTCCACTTT TRBV7-2 NA TRBJ1-6 NA
CASSPMELGLGNTIYF TGTGCCAGCTCCCCTATGGAGCTCGGGTTGGGAAACACCATATATTTT TRBV9 NA TRBJ1-3 NA
CASSLVRNALYGYTF TGTGCCAGCAGCTTGGTGCGGAACGCTTTATATGGCTACACCTTC TRBV5-5 once TRBJ1-2 NA
CASSPVHSHTEAFF TGTGCCAGCTCACCGGTCCACTCCCACACTGAAGCTTTCTTT TRBV18 NA TRBJ1-1 NA
CASTDGGQANYGYTF TGTGCCAGTACCGATGGGGGCCAAGCTAACTATGGCTACACCTTC TRBV19 NA TRBJ1-2 NA
CASRGQREAFF TGTGCCAGCAGGGGACAGCGTGAAGCTTTCTTT TRBV25-1 NA TRBJ1-1 TRBD1
CASSMVGEETQYF TGTGCCAGTAGTATGGTGGGGGAAGAGACCCAGTACTTC TRBV19 NA TRBJ2-5 NA
CASTLGTARNEKLFF TGTGCCAGCACCCTAGGGACAGCAAGAAATGAAAAACTGTTTTTT TRBV2 NA TRBJ1-4 TRBD1
CASSLLGQGVYNEQFF TGTGCCAGCAGCTTATTAGGTCAGGGTGTCTACAATGAGCAGTTCTTC TRBV7-9 NA TRBJ2-1 NA
CASSIIAGGQNEQFF TGTGCCAGCAGTATTATAGCGGGGGGGCAAAATGAGCAGTTCTTC TRBV2 few TRBJ2-1 TRBD2